This is a list of T cell receptor beta chains from one sample in a study of cytomegalovirus exposure and HLA in healthy donors. Libraries were prepared by immunoSEQ multiplex PCR; TCRdb keeps only in-frame clonotypes and omits some of them. Among about 190,000 clones, about 80% were seen once, and the ten largest hold approximately 2.9%. What was sequenced was PBMCs. These receptors were obtained from a woman between 45 and 60 years old in good health and CMV-seropositive. Each CDR3 is given with its conserved first and last residue. A D gene is named only where the DNA matches it firmly. Size values are once, few and many counts, or a class for expanded clones, and some rows have none.

v_call	j_call	cdr3_length	d_call	clone_size	cdr3_nt	cdr3_aa
TRBV6-1	TRBJ2-2	13	NA	NA	TGTGCCAGCGGGAGACAGAACACCGGGGAGCTGTTTTTT	CASGRQNTGELFF
TRBV7-7	TRBJ2-2	15	TRBD2	NA	TGTGCTAGCAGCCCCGCTTCTAGCGGGGGTGGGGAGCTGTTTTTT	CASSPASSGGGELFF
TRBV28	TRBJ2-1	16	TRBD2	NA	TGTGCCAGCAGTCTCGCGGCGGGGGGGGCAAGACATGAGCAGTTCTTC	CASSLAAGGARHEQFF
TRBV9	TRBJ1-2	15	TRBD1	NA	TGTGCCAGCAGCCCTGAAGGACAGGGATACTATGGCTACACCTTC	CASSPEGQGYYGYTF
TRBV11-2	TRBJ2-3	15	NA	few	TGTGCCAGCAGCTACCGGGACTTATACACAGATACGCAGTATTTT	CASSYRDLYTDTQYF
TRBV6-5	TRBJ2-7	15	TRBD1	NA	TGTGCCAGCAGTCCGTACCCGACAGGGCACTACGAGCAGTACTTC	CASSPYPTGHYEQYF
TRBV11-2	TRBJ2-1	15	NA	NA	TGTGCCAGCAGCTTACGGGGGAGCTCCTACAATGAGCAGTTCTTC	CASSLRGSSYNEQFF
TRBV19	TRBJ2-1	14	TRBD2	NA	TGTGCCAGTAGTATCGGTCAGGGAGGGAATGAGCAGTTCTTC	CASSIGQGGNEQFF
TRBV7-2	TRBJ2-5	15	NA	NA	TGTGCCAGCAGCCTGAATCGGCCCTCAGGAGAGACCCAGTACTTC	CASSLNRPSGETQYF
TRBV6-6	TRBJ2-2	14	NA	NA	TGTGCCAGCAGTTCGGGACTTAACACCGGGGAGCTGTTTTTT	CASSSGLNTGELFF
TRBV21-1	TRBJ2-7	21	NA	NA	TGTGCCAGCAGCAAGTTCCTTCCAAATGCGGAAAGTCCTCCCACCTCCTACGAGCAGTACTTC	CASSKFLPNAESPPTSYEQYF
TRBV5-1	TRBJ2-3	13	TRBD2	few	TGCGCCAGCAGCGGCGGGGGGCCAGATACGCAGTATTTT	CASSGGGPDTQYF
TRBV2	TRBJ1-5	15	NA	once	TGTGCCAGCCAAGGTCAGGGAGGGAGGGATCAGCCCCAGCATTTT	CASQGQGGRDQPQHF
TRBV28	TRBJ1-5	14	TRBD1	NA	TGTGCCAGCAGTTCCACGGACAGGGTAGGGTTGAGACATTTT	CASSSTDRVGLRHF
TRBV18	TRBJ1-2	16	TRBD1	once	TGTGCCAGCTCACAATATGGGACAGGCGCTAACTATGGCTACACCTTC	CASSQYGTGANYGYTF
TRBV7-3	TRBJ1-1	15	TRBD1	NA	TGTGCCAGCAGCTTACAGGGGGTGACGAACACTGAAGCTTTCTTT	CASSLQGVTNTEAFF
TRBV6-6	TRBJ2-7	15	NA	NA	TGTGCCAGCAGTTTTTTGGACAGCTCCCCCTACGAGCAGTACTTC	CASSFLDSSPYEQYF
TRBV11-2	TRBJ1-1	14	NA	NA	TGTGCCAGCAGCCCCAGGAGGGCTGGCACTGAAGCTTTCTTT	CASSPRRAGTEAFF
TRBV28	TRBJ2-7	14	TRBD2	NA	TGTGCCAGCAGTTTAAGCGGGGGTCCCTACGAGCAGTACTTC	CASSLSGGPYEQYF
TRBV6-6	TRBJ2-5	15	TRBD2	NA	TGTGCCAGCAGTGACTGGACTAGCGGGGTGGGGACCCAGTACTTC	CASSDWTSGVGTQYF
TRBV6-1	TRBJ2-7	13	TRBD1	NA	TGTGCCAGCAGCTACGACAGGGGCCACGAGCAGTACTTC	CASSYDRGHEQYF
TRBV18	TRBJ1-4	17	TRBD1	NA	TGTGCCAGCTCACCAACGGACAGGGGAACGAGTAATGAAAAACTGTTTTTT	CASSPTDRGTSNEKLFF
TRBV28	TRBJ1-5	15	TRBD1	NA	TGTGCCAGCAGTTTGCCAGGGGGCAGCAATCAGCCCCAGCATTTT	CASSLPGGSNQPQHF
TRBV7-3	TRBJ2-3	13	NA	NA	TGTGCCAGCAGCGGCCAAAGCACAGATACGCAGTATTTT	CASSGQSTDTQYF
TRBV29-1	TRBJ2-7	14	TRBD2	NA	TGCAGCGTTCTGGGCGGGGGGGATGCGAATGAGCAGTACTTC	CSVLGGGDANEQYF
TRBV4-1	TRBJ1-2	13	NA	NA	TGCGCCAGCAGCCCACGGGACACCTATGGCTACACCTTC	CASSPRDTYGYTF
TRBV16	TRBJ1-5	15	NA	once	TGTGCCAGCAGCCAAAGGTCCGAGGTAGAGCAGCCCCAGCATTTT	CASSQRSEVEQPQHF
TRBV2	TRBJ2-7	16	NA	NA	TGTGCCAGCAGTGAAGAGGCCCGGCAGGGCCGGTACGAGCAGTACTTC	CASSEEARQGRYEQYF